This TCR beta chain was identified in a study of blood T cell repertoires in COVID-19 (TCRdb year 2020). The study in broad terms: Samples from collaborators originated in the United States, Italy and Spain and spanned both the acute and convalescent phases of COVID-19. Sample metadata almost always included a de-identified subject ID, COVID-19 status, age in years and sex. The repertoires were made available in a free public database intended to serve as a resource for research on the immune response to SARS-CoV-2. Samples were obtained from the ongoing ImmuneRACE study (first 160 participants) and from over a thousand subjects provided by 6 global collaborators. HLA class I and class II types, where available, came from metadata supplied by the sample provider rather than from assay-based typing. The material from the prospective study consisted of cDNA or gDNA derived from T cells, B-cell-depleted T cells, or PBMCs. The dataset comprised deeply sampled blood TCRbeta repertoires from subjects exposed to, actively infected with, or recovered from COVID-19. On the study overall, not on this receptor specifically: Clinical and demographic metadata were provided uncurated, with the amount varying by source and participant.

TCRbeta CDR3 regions were amplified from genomic DNA by means of the immunoSEQ Assay, a bias-controlled multiplex PCR. Under the source paper's analysis protocol: The number of nucleated cells in each sample was estimated from the amplification of reference gene primers within the assay. To quantify the absolute abundance of each unique TCRbeta CDR3 rearrangement, sequence reads were collapsed and filtered. For each sample, productive Simpson clonality was calculated as the square root of Simpson's diversity index across productive rearrangements. TCRdb's version of the immuneACCESS table is confined to in-frame rearrangements and falls short of the full clone set. An unresolved V gene accounts for under half of the shortfall where checked; the remainder is of unknown origin. V and J calls and clone size follow that table, whereas D and trimming were derived from the DNA. In this sample the table shows 400,000 to 450,000 clones, 75% to 90% of which occur a single time. Clones ranked in the top ten supply roughly 1.1% of the sample.

For this clone: No antigen is known for it. The input lacks base qualities; no much larger clone sits a single base away.

Including cysteine and phenylalanine, the CDR3 has 16 amino acids. CDR3 DNA is the only sequence kept; it has 48 bases, read in frame from the first base. The germline V gene provides CDR1 SGDLS and CDR2 YYNGEE. The germline V and J ends show losses of 0 bases and 1 base respectively, and no gene match explains 2 bases of the junction. Participants in the prospective study were aged about 18 to 90 years, lived in under 30 United States geographic areas, and enrolled through a virtual design. To assign participants to cohorts, the prospective study relied on clinical history that participants themselves reported in a screening survey and a study questionnaire. ImmuneRACE Cohort 3 recovered participants were defined by two consecutive negative NP/OP PCR tests, healthcare professional clearance, or symptom resolution. Each participant in the prospective study had whole blood, serum and a nasopharyngeal or oropharyngeal swab collected by mobile phlebotomists. Prospective study participants could optionally give additional blood draws and questionnaires over an approximately two-month period. Blood samples from the prospective study were shipped frozen or at room temperature prior to DNA extraction.

This chain is built from TRBV9 and TRBJ2-2; 8 junctional bases match TRBD2. Material for sequencing was PBMCs or T cells enriched from blood (not recorded which). This clonotype was sampled from a man between 25 and 39 years old who had recovered from COVID-19. The bases read TGTGCCAGCAGCGTAGTTAGCGGGATGAACACCGGGGAGCTGTTTTTT. Its coded protein is CASSVVSGMNTGELFF.